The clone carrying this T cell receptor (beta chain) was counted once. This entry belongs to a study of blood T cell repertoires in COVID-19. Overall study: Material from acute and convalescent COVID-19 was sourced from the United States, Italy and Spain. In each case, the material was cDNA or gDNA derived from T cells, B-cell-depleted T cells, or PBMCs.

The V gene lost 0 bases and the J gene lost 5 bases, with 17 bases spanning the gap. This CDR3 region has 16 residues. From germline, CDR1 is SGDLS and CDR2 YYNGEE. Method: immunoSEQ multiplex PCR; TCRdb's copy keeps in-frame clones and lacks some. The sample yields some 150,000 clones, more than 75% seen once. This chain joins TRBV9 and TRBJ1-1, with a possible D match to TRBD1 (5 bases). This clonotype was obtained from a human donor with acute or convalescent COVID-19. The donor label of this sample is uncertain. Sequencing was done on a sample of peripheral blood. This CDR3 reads CASSVESTGTWTEAFF. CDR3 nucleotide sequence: TGTGCCAGCAGCGTAGAGAGCACAGGTACCTGGACTGAAGCTTTCTTT. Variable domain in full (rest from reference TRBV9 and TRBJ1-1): DSGVTQTPKHLITATGQRVTLRCSPRSGDLSVYWYQQSLDQGLQFLIQYYNGEERAKGNILERFSAQQFPDLHSELNLSSLELGDSALYFCASSVESTGTWTEAFFGQGTRLTVV.